This TCR beta chain is from a study of blood T cell repertoires in COVID-19. The CDR3 is 13 residues long. The trim removed 7 bases at V and 2 bases at J, leaving 2 bases unmatched. CDR1 is SGDLS, CDR2 YYNGEE, per germline. Sequenced by immunoSEQ multiplex PCR; TCRdb stores in-frame clones only, minus some. Of about 210,000 clones listed, approximately 80% are singletons. The clonotype originates from a man in his sixties with acute or convalescent COVID-19. The sequenced sample was peripheral blood. The V and J genes are TRBV9 and TRBJ2-3; 9 bases map to TRBD2. CDR3: CASGGGDTDTQYF. The CDR3 nucleotides read TGTGCCAGCGGCGGGGGGGACACAGATACGCAGTATTTT.